Sequencing of this T cell receptor beta chain was carried out in a study of PD-1 blockade in classical Hodgkin lymphoma. Background on the study: Patients had nivolumab dosed at 3 mg/kg, delivered intravenously every 2 weeks. General observations from the study: Patients who responded completely had about the same baseline diversity as newly diagnosed patients. In CD4+ cells, TCR diversity went up significantly by C4D1, but in CD8+ cells it did not. TCR diversity at baseline was reported to be reduced in newly diagnosed patients relative to healthy donors.

Brentuximab vedotin exposure varied, and every patient relapsed after autologous stem cell transplantation. Measured with immunoSEQ multiplex PCR; TCRdb has only the in-frame clones, and not every one. The data hold about 97,000 clones, with roughly 88% observed a single time. Points on this clone: The target antigen is unknown.

The sample consisted of peripheral blood mononuclear cells (PBMCs), taken at baseline. The receptor was derived from a human donor with classical Hodgkin lymphoma.

The CDR3 DNA sequence: TGTGCCAGCAGCACTAAAGGGACACAGATAAATGAAAAACTGTTTTTT. This translates into CASSTKGTQINEKLFF. This rearrangement joins TRBV5-4 to TRBJ1-4; a weak D match, TRBD1 (6 bases). V gave up 4 bases and J gave up 5 bases, with 18 bases separating them. Per germline, CDR1 SGHNT and CDR2 YYREEE (reference sequence). The CDR3 consists of 16 residues.